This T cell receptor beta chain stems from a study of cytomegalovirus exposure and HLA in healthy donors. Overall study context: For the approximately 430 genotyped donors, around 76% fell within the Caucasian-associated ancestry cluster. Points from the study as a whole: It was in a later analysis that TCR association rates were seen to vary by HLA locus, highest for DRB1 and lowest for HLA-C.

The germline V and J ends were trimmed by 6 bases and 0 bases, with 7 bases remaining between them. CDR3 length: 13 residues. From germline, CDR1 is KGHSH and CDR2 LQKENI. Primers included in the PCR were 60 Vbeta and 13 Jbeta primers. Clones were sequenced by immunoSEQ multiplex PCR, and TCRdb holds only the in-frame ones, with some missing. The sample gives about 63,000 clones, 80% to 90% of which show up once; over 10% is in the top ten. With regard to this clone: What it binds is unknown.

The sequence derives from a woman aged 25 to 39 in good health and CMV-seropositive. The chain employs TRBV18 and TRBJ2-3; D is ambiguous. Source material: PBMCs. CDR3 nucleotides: TGTGCCAGCTCCCGCTATAGCACAGATACGCAGTATTTT. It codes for CASSRYSTDTQYF. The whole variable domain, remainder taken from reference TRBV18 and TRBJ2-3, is NAGVMQNPRHLVRRRGQEARLRCSPMKGHSHVYWYRQLPEEGLKFMVYLQKENIIDESGMPKERFSAEFPKEGPSILRIQQVVRGDSAAYFCASSRYSTDTQYFGPGTRLTVL.